These 27 T cell receptor beta chains came from one sample sequenced in a study of control samples from healthy donors and cancer patients. This table comes from immunoSEQ multiplex PCR, and its TCRdb copy is limited to in-frame clones, with some not included. The top ten hold more than 3.5% of the sample, which has over 100,000 clones, 90% seen once. The source material was blood. The receptors originated from a human donor in good health. The donor label of this sample is uncertain.

The rearrangement links TRBV2 to TRBJ2-7, with D hard to call. Trimming stripped 7 bases from V and 2 bases from J, with 15 bases between. CDR1 and CDR2 (germline): SNHLY, FYNNEI. The CDR3 length is 14 residues. DNA for the CDR3: TGTGCCAGCAAAGGTAGCCAGACCACCTACGAGCAGTACTTC. As protein: CASKGSQTTYEQYF.

The rearrangement joins TRBV10-3 to TRBJ1-2; TRBD1 matches at 8 bases. Germline CDR1 and CDR2: ENHRY and SYGVKD. The CDR3 is 14 residues long. V shed 2 bases, J shed 6 bases, and the junction held 5 bases outside the gene matches. CDR3 region: CAISEDRGVHGYTF. As DNA, the CDR3 is TGTGCCATCAGTGAGGACAGGGGAGTGCATGGCTACACCTTC.

V usage is TRBV30 and J usage is TRBJ2-2; tentative D call: TRBD2 (5 bases). Trimming shortened V by 3 bases and J by 4 bases, and 12 bases separated the two germline ends. CDR1 and CDR2 from the germline V gene are GTSNPN and SVGIG (reference sequence). This CDR3 is built from 14 residues. CDR3 DNA: TGTGCCTGGAGGAGGGATACGGGCACCGGGGAGCTGTTTTTT. Its protein is CAWRRDTGTGELFF.

V and J are TRBV7-3 and TRBJ2-3; 9 bases are shared with TRBD2. V shed 3 bases and J 6 bases; nucleotides not matched to a gene: 4. CDR3 length equals 14 residues. Germline loops: CDR1 SGHTA, CDR2 FQGTGA. The CDR3 DNA follows: TGTGCCAGCAGCTTGGGACTAGCTAGGGATACGCAGTATTTT. It codes for CASSLGLARDTQYF.

The chain combines TRBV28 with TRBJ1-6; unclear D gene. Germline-derived CDR1 and CDR2 are MDHEN and SYDVKM. Trimming removed 0 bases at V and 7 bases at J, with 4 bases between. CDR3 length equals 13 residues. CDR3 amino acids: CASSLWVNSPLHF. For the CDR3, the DNA is TGTGCCAGCAGTTTATGGGTCAATTCACCCCTCCACTTT. Variable domain in full (rest from reference TRBV28 and TRBJ1-6): DVKVTQSSRYLVKRTGEKVFLECVQDMDHENMFWYRQDPGLGLRLIYFSYDVKMKEKGDIPEGYSVSREKKERFSLILESASTNQTSMYLCASSLWVNSPLHFGNGTRLTVT.

This sequence joins TRBV18 and TRBJ1-1; D is ambiguous. V dropped 1 base and J dropped 3 bases, with 6 bases sitting between them. CDR3 length equals 13 residues. Germline CDR1 KGHSH, CDR2 LQKENI. In DNA, the CDR3 is TGTGCCAGCTCACCACAGGGCGACACTGAAGCTTTCTTT. As protein: CASSPQGDTEAFF.

This chain links TRBV3-1 (or the pseudogene TRBV3-2) with TRBJ1-4, with TRBD1 identical over 12 bases. J gave up 10 bases and V 6 bases, and 6 bases lay outside the gene matches. This CDR3 has 14 residues. Germline V lookup: CDR1 LGHDT, CDR2 YNNKEL (reference sequence). The CDR3, as DNA: TGTGCCAGCAGTCGGGACAGGGGGCCTCGAAAACTGTTTTTT. Translated, it gives CASSRDRGPRKLFF.

V gene TRBV23-1 combines with J gene TRBJ2-5; TRBD2 aligns across 9 bases. TRBV23-1 is placed among ORFs of uncertain function. CDR3 length: 17 residues. V shed 3 bases, J shed 4 bases, and the junction held 12 bases outside the gene matches. CDR3 protein: CASSHEVAGASIETQYF. The CDR3 nucleotides are TGCGCCAGCAGTCATGAGGTAGCGGGGGCAAGTATAGAGACCCAGTACTTC.

The chain carries TRBV5-6 and TRBJ2-7; D is unclear. The CDR3 has 14 amino acids. The ends were cut back, 0 bases at V and 1 base at J, with 8 bases in the middle. Germline V gene sequence: CDR1 SGHDT, CDR2 YYEEEE. The CDR3 sequence is CASSLGPASYEQYV. The CDR3 DNA follows: TGTGCCAGCAGCTTGGGACCGGCGTCCTACGAGCAGTACGTC.

The V and J genes are TRBV6-5 and TRBJ1-4; D perhaps matches TRBD1 (6 bases). V was clipped by 4 bases and J by 11 bases, with 20 bases between them. Germline V gene data show CDR1 as MNHEY and CDR2 as SVGAGI. The CDR3 is 15 amino acids. CDR3 amino acids: CASSSQGGGSKKLFF. In DNA form, the CDR3 reads TGTGCCAGCAGTTCCCAGGGTGGGGGCTCTAAGAAACTGTTTTTT.

The rearrangement links TRBV4-1 to TRBJ2-7; possibly TRBD1 or TRBD2 for D (5 bases each). This CDR3 is built from 14 residues. Germline V gene lookup returns CDR1 MGHRA and CDR2 YSYEKL. Between the trimmed V and J ends, which lost 3 bases and 3 bases, there was a span of 12 bases. For the CDR3, the DNA is TGCGCCAGCAGCCACCGGGACGGATACTACGAGCAGTACTTC. It encodes CASSHRDGYYEQYF.

The CDR3 bases are TGTGCCAGCAGCCAAGACCAGGGTAGTGGCGAGCAGTACTTC. Amino acids: CASSQDQGSGEQYF. The V and J genes are TRBV3-1 (or the pseudogene TRBV3-2) and TRBJ2-7, with D perhaps matching TRBD1 (5 bases). Per germline, CDR1 LGHDT and CDR2 YNNKEL (reference sequence). Trimming took off 0 bases at V and 6 bases at J, with 12 bases between the two ends. The CDR3 consists of 14 residues.

The chain carries TRBV4-1 and TRBJ2-2; the D gene could be TRBD1 or TRBD2 (6 bases each). The CDR3 spans 16 residues. Germline CDR1 MGHRA, CDR2 YSYEKL. V dropped 6 bases and J dropped 5 bases, with 19 bases sitting between them. The CDR3 protein is CASSPNGGMITGELFF. Written as DNA, the CDR3 is TGCGCCAGCAGTCCGAACGGGGGCATGATAACCGGGGAGCTGTTTTTT.

The V and J genes are TRBV24-1 and TRBJ2-3, with D possibly being TRBD1 or TRBD2 (6 bases each). The V and J ends lost 3 bases and 0 bases respectively, with 12 bases between them. CDR3 length: 16 amino acids. CDR1 is KGHDR, CDR2 SFDVKD, per germline. The CDR3 nucleotides read TGTGCCACCAGTGATCTAAGGGGGGCTAGCACAGATACGCAGTATTTT. Translating it yields CATSDLRGASTDTQYF.

J is TRBJ1-2 and V is TRBV12-3 or TRBV12-4; no firm D call. This CDR3 region has 13 residues. Deletions cut 6 bases from V and 4 bases from J, with 12 bases between. The CDR3 region has the DNA TGTGCCAGCAGGTCAACACCCTCCTATGGCTACACCTTC. This gives the protein CASRSTPSYGYTF.

V is TRBV6-5 and J is TRBJ2-7; 10 nucleotides match TRBD1. Germline lookup yields CDR1 MNHEY and CDR2 SVGAGI. V trimming: 6 bases; J trimming: 3 bases; junction bases outside the gene matches: 2. The CDR3 runs 13 residues. The CDR3 nucleotides read TGTGCCAGCAGACGGGACAGGGGCTACGAGCAGTACTTC. This sequence encodes CASRRDRGYEQYF.

This clone appeared once. The rearrangement links TRBV20-1 to TRBJ1-2; no firm D call. The CDR3 is made up of 12 amino acids. Trimming stripped 3 bases from V and 4 bases from J, with 9 bases between. Germline CDR1 is DFQATT and CDR2 is SNEGSKA (reference sequence). CDR3 amino acids: CSASTDTYGYTF. CDR3 DNA: TGCAGTGCTAGTACAGACACCTATGGCTACACCTTC.

V gene TRBV19 combines with J gene TRBJ1-5; D call uncertain. The CDR3 runs 13 residues. V lost 0 bases and J lost 9, with 9 bases in between. CDR1 is LNHDA and CDR2 is SQIVND in the germline V gene (reference sequence). The CDR3 DNA reads as TGTGCCAGTAGTATAGAGGACTTGCGGCCCCAGCATTTT. Its protein is CASSIEDLRPQHF.

The chain is built from TRBV5-1 and TRBJ2-1; D uncertain. With 1 base removed from V and 0 bases from J, the gap between germline ends came to 2 bases. This CDR3 is built from 13 residues. Germline loops: CDR1 SGHRS, CDR2 YFSETQ. The CDR3 here is CASSLSSYNEQFF. DNA for the CDR3: TGCGCCAGCAGCTTGAGCTCCTACAATGAGCAGTTCTTC.

The V call is TRBV5-1, the J call TRBJ2-1, with D tentatively TRBD1 (6 bases). V shed 1 base and J shed 7 bases, with 15 bases lying between them. The germline gives CDR1 SGHRS, CDR2 YFSETQ. This CDR3 spans 15 amino acids. The CDR3 DNA follows: TGCGCCAGCAGCTTGACTCCCACCACAGGGAATGAGCAGTTCTTC. Its protein product is CASSLTPTTGNEQFF.

This chain connects TRBV21-1 to TRBJ1-6. TRBV21-1 is a pseudogene locus. The CDR3 length is 15 residues. As DNA, the CDR3 is TGTGCCAGCAGCAAAGTGGAATGGAAAGAGTCACCCCTCCACTTT. It specifies CASSKVEWKESPLHF.

Here the CDR3 DNA reads TGTGCCAGCAGTTACGGCTTGGGCTATGGCTACACCTTC. As protein: CASSYGLGYGYTF. J is TRBJ1-2 and V is TRBV27; no reliable D call. With 4 bases removed from V and 4 bases from J, the gap between germline ends came to 10 bases. This CDR3 is built from 13 residues. Germline values: CDR1 MNHEY, CDR2 SMNVEV (reference sequence).

CDR3 sequence: CASSLGAGRGDTQYF. In nucleotides, the CDR3 is TGTGCCAGCAGCTTAGGGGCAGGGCGGGGTGATACGCAGTATTTT. V is TRBV7-6 and J is TRBJ2-3; D may be TRBD2 (6 bases). The CDR3 has 15 amino acids. Germline-derived CDR1 and CDR2 are SGHVS and FNYEAQ. Trimming cost V 1 base and J 6 bases, with 14 bases left between them.

This sequence joins TRBV6-5 and TRBJ2-7, with D possibly matching TRBD2 (5 bases). Germline CDR1 is MNHEY and CDR2 is SVGAGI. This CDR3 has 14 residues. V lost 8 bases and J lost 6, with 20 bases in between. CDR3 DNA: TGTGCCAGCGGGATCGGGGTAAGGGCGACCGAGCAGTACTTC. Translation: CASGIGVRATEQYF.

CDR3 amino acids: CASTTPGVGEKLFF. The CDR3 DNA is TGTGCCAGCACCACACCGGGGGTTGGTGAAAAACTGTTTTTT. This chain links TRBV28 with TRBJ1-4; possibly TRBD1 for D (5 bases). Germline lookup yields CDR1 MDHEN and CDR2 SYDVKM. Deletions cut 7 bases from V and 7 bases from J, with 16 bases between. This CDR3 region has 14 residues. The full variable domain, rest sourced from reference TRBV28 and TRBJ1-4, is DVKVTQSSRYLVKRTGEKVFLECVQDMDHENMFWYRQDPGLGLRLIYFSYDVKMKEKGDIPEGYSVSREKKERFSLILESASTNQTSMYLCASTTPGVGEKLFFGSGTQLSVL.

This clone occurred a few times. V and J are TRBV19 and TRBJ2-3; D ambiguous. V was shortened by 3 bases and J by 0 bases, with 13 bases between the two germline ends. Germline V gene sequence: CDR1 LNHDA, CDR2 SQIVND (reference sequence). This CDR3 is built from 16 residues. The CDR3 spells CASSIIGPPSTDTQYF. CDR3 bases: TGTGCCAGTAGTATCATTGGGCCCCCTAGCACAGATACGCAGTATTTT.

This clone turned up a few times. This chain joins TRBV5-1 and TRBJ1-1, with 10 bases that match TRBD1. V dropped 4 bases and J dropped 6; count of bases not matched to a gene: 12. The CDR3 runs to 16 residues. Germline V gives CDR1 SGHRS, CDR2 YFSETQ. Here the CDR3 DNA reads TGCGCCAGCAGCCTCCGCGGGACAGGGGAGAGGGCTGAAGCTTTCTTT. This translates into CASSLRGTGERAEAFF.